Presented here are 18 T cell receptor beta chains from one specimen sequenced in a study of a mutant IDH1 vaccine in newly diagnosed glioma. Data came from immunoSEQ multiplex PCR; TCRdb stores just in-frame clones and leaves some out. The sample includes around 67,000 clones, around four fifths of them seen just once. As for time point: baseline, week 1 (first vaccination visit). The sample's treatment: pre-vaccination baseline after standard-of-care therapy. This specimen was peripheral blood mononuclear cells (PBMCs), taken from a glioma patient treated with radiotherapy, temozolomide or both. These TCRs come from a woman between 18 and 29 years old with glioma. Some clones in this sample may be carry-over from other donors' samples.

J is TRBJ1-4 and V is TRBV6-5; D is undetermined. The CDR3 sequence is 15 residues long. CDR1 is MNHEY and CDR2 is SVGAGI in the germline V gene. Trimming stripped 2 bases from V and 1 base from J, with 8 bases between. The CDR3 loop reads CASSYEEGTNEKLFF. The DNA for the CDR3 is TGTGCCAGCAGTTACGAAGAGGGAACTAATGAAAAACTGTTTTTT.

This clone was detected a few times. This chain links TRBV20-1 with TRBJ1-3, with D hard to call. Trimming left V 5 bases short and J 0 bases short, with 2 bases between. CDR3 length: 11 amino acids. CDR1 is DFQATT and CDR2 is SNEGSKA in the germline V gene (reference sequence). As DNA, the CDR3 is TGCAGTGCTGACTCTGGAAACACCATATATTTT. Translated, it gives CSADSGNTIYF.

V usage is TRBV6-1 and J usage is TRBJ1-2; D not certain. Germline V gives CDR1 MNHNS, CDR2 SASEGT. The CDR3 sequence is 15 residues long. With 7 bases removed from V and 2 bases from J, the gap between germline ends came to 17 bases. This chain's CDR3 is CASIYTTQVNYGYTF. In DNA, the CDR3 is TGTGCCAGCATCTATACAACCCAGGTGAACTATGGCTACACCTTC.

The J gene is TRBJ2-7, the V gene TRBV15; D gene unclear. The CDR3 is made up of 16 amino acids. V gave up 5 bases and J gave up 3 bases, with 20 bases separating them. Germline V gene sequence: CDR1 LNHNV, CDR2 YYDKDF (reference sequence). The CDR3 nucleotides are TGTGCCACCAGCGGATCCTCCTCTGGACCTAACTACGAGCAGTACTTC. The encoded protein is CATSGSSSGPNYEQYF. The complete variable domain, with remaining parts taken from reference TRBV15 and TRBJ2-7, reads DAMVIQNPRYQVTQFGKPVTLSCSQTLNHNVMYWYQQKSSQAPKLLFHYYDKDFNNEADTPDNFQSRRPNTSFCFLDIRSPGLGDTAMYLCATSGSSSGPNYEQYFGPGTRLTVT.

V is TRBV4-3 and J is TRBJ2-1, with a tentative D call TRBD2 (6 bases). The V end lost 4 bases, the J end lost 6 bases, and 22 bases lay between the germline ends. CDR1 is LGHNA and CDR2 is YSLEER in the germline V gene. The CDR3 loop spans 17 amino acids. CDR3 sequence reads: CASSPHLGGAWTNEQFF. In DNA form, the CDR3 reads TGCGCCAGCAGCCCCCACCTGGGCGGGGCCTGGACCAATGAGCAGTTCTTC.

V is TRBV23-1 and J is TRBJ1-1; 10 nucleotides match TRBD1. TRBV23-1 is labeled an ORF, and its function is uncertain. The CDR3 extends over 18 amino acids. The V and J ends lost 0 bases and 1 base, in that order; junction bases with no gene match: 8. In nucleotides, the CDR3 is TGCGCCAGCAGTCAATCGATCAGACAGGGGGCCCGGAACACTGAAGCTTTCTTT. Amino acid sequence: CASSQSIRQGARNTEAFF.

V and J are TRBV27 and TRBJ2-7; D is possibly TRBD1 (6 bases). Trimming stripped 3 bases from V and 1 base from J, with 13 bases between. Germline V lookup: CDR1 MNHEY, CDR2 SMNVEV (reference sequence). CDR3 length: 15 residues. The CDR3 DNA reads TGTGCCAGCAGTTTCCAGGGGTATGGTTCCTACGAGCAGTACTTC. It yields the protein CASSFQGYGSYEQYF.

This CDR3 reads CSSRDAGTQYF. The CDR3 DNA is TGCAGTTCGAGAGACGCCGGTACGCAGTATTTT. V gene TRBV20-1 combines with J gene TRBJ2-3; D ambiguous. Germline V gene lookup returns CDR1 DFQATT and CDR2 SNEGSKA (reference sequence). Trimming cost V 8 bases and J 8 bases, with 14 bases left between them. The CDR3 length is 11 residues.

V gene TRBV10-3 combines with J gene TRBJ2-5, with TRBD1 matching 8 bases. The CDR3 is 15 amino acids. The V segment lost 4 bases and the J segment 4 bases; nucleotides outside the gene matches: 8. Germline values: CDR1 ENHRY, CDR2 SYGVKD. DNA for the CDR3: TGTGCCATCAGTGGTCAGGGGGCGAAGGGAGAGACCCAGTACTTC. Translated, it gives CAISGQGAKGETQYF.

V usage is TRBV7-9 and J usage is TRBJ1-1; no firm D call. Germline V gene sequence: CDR1 SEHNR, CDR2 FQNEAQ (reference sequence). The V end lost 1 base, the J end lost 1 base, and 4 bases lay between the germline ends. The CDR3 has 13 amino acids. CDR3 sequence: CASSLVQNTEAFF. For the CDR3, the DNA is TGTGCCAGCAGCTTAGTACAGAACACTGAAGCTTTCTTT.

The chain uses TRBV6-1 and TRBJ1-2; no clear D gene. CDR1 is MNHNS, CDR2 SASEGT, per germline. V was cut by 8 bases and J by 4 bases, with 5 bases left in between. This CDR3 contains 10 residues. CDR3 protein: CASSLYGYTF. DNA of the CDR3: TGTGCCAGCTCTCTCTATGGCTACACCTTC.

The chain combines TRBV9 with TRBJ1-1; D gene ambiguous. The V and J ends lost 7 bases and 5 bases respectively, with 15 bases between them. The CDR3 runs 13 residues. Germline V lookup: CDR1 SGDLS, CDR2 YYNGEE. CDR3 sequence reads: CASSLGLETEAFF. The DNA of the CDR3 is TGTGCCAGCTCTCTGGGTTTGGAGACTGAAGCTTTCTTT.

DNA of the CDR3: TGTGCCAGCAGTGAGGGGACCCTAGCGCTTTACAATGAGCAGTTCTTC. Translated, it gives CASSEGTLALYNEQFF. The chain recombines TRBV6-1 with TRBJ2-1; D possibly corresponds to TRBD2 (6 bases). The CDR3 loop spans 16 amino acids. Trimming shortened V by 3 bases and J by 4 bases, and 16 bases separated the two germline ends. The germline V gene encodes CDR1 MNHNS and CDR2 SASEGT.

This chain connects TRBV10-3 to TRBJ2-1; 8 nucleotides align to TRBD2. V shed 0 bases, J shed 7 bases, and the junction held 8 bases outside the gene matches. Germline CDR1 is ENHRY and CDR2 is SYGVKD. The CDR3 has 16 residues. In nucleotides, the CDR3 is TGTGCCATCAGTGAGTCCCCGGGGGGGCCGAGTAATGAGCAGTTCTTC. This gives the protein CAISESPGGPSNEQFF.

The chain links TRBV29-1 to TRBJ1-1; D remains ambiguous. CDR1 is SQVTM, CDR2 ANQGSEA, per germline. The V and J ends lost 3 bases and 2 bases respectively, with 13 bases between them. The CDR3 is made up of 14 amino acids. The CDR3 sequence is CSVERPNLNTEAFF. The DNA of the CDR3 is TGCAGCGTTGAGAGGCCGAACCTAAACACTGAAGCTTTCTTT. The full variable domain, with the rest looked up from reference TRBV29-1 and TRBJ1-1, is SAVISQKPSRDICQRGTSLTIQCQVDSQVTMMFWYRQQPGQSLTLIATANQGSEATYESGFVIDKFPISRPNLTFSTLTVSNMSPEDSSIYLCSVERPNLNTEAFFGQGTRLTVV.

The V call is TRBV7-3, the J call TRBJ2-1; 8 bases map to TRBD1. Per the germline V gene, CDR1 is SGHTA and CDR2 is FQGTGA. The CDR3 runs 13 residues. Trimming took 3 bases from V and 8 from J; bases not matched to a gene: 3. CDR3 amino acids: CASSLDRVDEQFF. CDR3 sequence (DNA): TGTGCCAGCAGCTTGGACAGGGTCGATGAGCAGTTCTTC.

This clone was seen more than once but under ten times. The J gene is TRBJ2-1, the V gene TRBV5-1; 7 bases map to TRBD2. Germline lookup yields CDR1 SGHRS and CDR2 YFSETQ. Trimming cost V 4 bases and J 6 bases; bases outside gene matches: 10. This CDR3 is 15 amino acids long. As DNA, the CDR3 is TGCGCCAGCAGCGTCACTAGCGAGTCCGTCAATGAGCAGTTCTTC. This sequence encodes CASSVTSESVNEQFF.

This chain joins TRBV6-5 and TRBJ1-1; D is ambiguous. The CDR3 consists of 14 residues. CDR1 is MNHEY, CDR2 SVGAGI, per germline. The V end lost 0 bases, the J end lost 1 base, and 6 bases lay between the germline ends. The CDR3 protein is CASSYSVGNTEAFF. CDR3 sequence (DNA): TGTGCCAGCAGTTACTCGGTAGGGAACACTGAAGCTTTCTTT.